This T cell receptor (beta chain) was identified in a study of blood T cell repertoires in COVID-19. Looking at the study overall: Samples representing acute and convalescent COVID-19 were sourced from the United States, Italy and Spain. PBMCs, B-cell-depleted T cells, or T cells were the source of the cDNA or gDNA that made up the material.

The CDR3 consists of 17 residues. Looked up from germline, CDR1 is SGHRS and CDR2 is YFSETQ. Trimming left V 7 bases short and J 4 bases short, with 21 bases between. In the study's own analysis: Estimation of nucleated cell counts was performed using reference gene primer amplification. Clones were sequenced by immunoSEQ multiplex PCR, and TCRdb holds only the in-frame ones, with some missing. That table is the source of V, J and clone size, and D and trimming were worked out from the DNA. The sample has approximately 230,000 clones, nearly 90% seen once. This sequence was found in a man between 18 and 29 years old with active or convalescent COVID-19. J is TRBJ2-6 and V is TRBV5-1, with D perhaps matching TRBD1 (6 bases). The sample consisted of peripheral blood. The CDR3 sequence is CASADDRLGAGANVLTF. For the CDR3, the DNA is TGCGCCAGCGCCGACGACAGGCTGGGGGCGGGGGCCAACGTCCTGACTTTC.